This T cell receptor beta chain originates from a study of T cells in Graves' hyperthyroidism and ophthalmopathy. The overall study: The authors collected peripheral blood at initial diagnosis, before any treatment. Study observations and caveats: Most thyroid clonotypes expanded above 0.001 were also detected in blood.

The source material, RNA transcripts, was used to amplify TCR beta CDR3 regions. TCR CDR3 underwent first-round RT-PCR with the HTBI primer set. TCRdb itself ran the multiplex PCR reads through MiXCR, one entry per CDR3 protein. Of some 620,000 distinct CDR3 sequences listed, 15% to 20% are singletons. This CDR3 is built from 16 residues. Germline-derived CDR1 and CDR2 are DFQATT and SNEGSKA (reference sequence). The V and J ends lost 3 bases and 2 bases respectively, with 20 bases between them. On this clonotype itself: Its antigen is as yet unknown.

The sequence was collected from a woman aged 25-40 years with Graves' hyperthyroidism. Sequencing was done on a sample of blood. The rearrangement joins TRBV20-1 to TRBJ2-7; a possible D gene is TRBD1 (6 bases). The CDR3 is CSARGIQGSGPYEQYF. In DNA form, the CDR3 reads TGCAGTGCTAGGGGGATACAGGGATCGGGGCCCTACGAGCAGTACTTC.